These 9 T cell receptor beta chains were all obtained from the same sample, sequenced in a study of T cells in Graves' hyperthyroidism and ophthalmopathy. RNA transcripts yielded amplified TCR beta CDR3 regions. Carried out on the TCR CDR3, a first-round RT-PCR used the HTBI primer set. TCRdb re-called the multiplex PCR reads through MiXCR, storing one row per CDR3 protein. This table holds 530,000 or so distinct CDR3 sequences, roughly 46% found once. The sequencing input was peripheral blood or thyroid tissue (not recorded which). The receptors were sampled from a woman younger than 30 with Graves' hyperthyroidism.

This clonotype showed up just a few times. The chain uses TRBV3-1 and TRBJ2-2; D perhaps matches TRBD1 (5 bases). The CDR3 is made up of 18 amino acids. Germline CDR1 reads LGHDT; CDR2 reads YNNKEL (reference sequence). V lost 3 bases, J lost 0 bases, and 17 bases lay in between. The CDR3 DNA sequence: TGTGCCAGCAGCCATGTCGCAGGGTTAGGGCCGAACACCGGGGAGCTGTTTTTT. It yields the protein CASSHVAGLGPNTGELFF.

The chain links TRBV7-2 to TRBJ2-7; 7 positions match TRBD1. The CDR3 covers 14 residues. Unmatched junction bases numbered 11, after V lost 5 bases and J lost 7 bases. Per the germline V gene, CDR1 is SGHTA and CDR2 is FQGNSA. CDR3 nucleotide sequence: TGTGCCAGCAGCGGCCAAAGGGGGCTCGATGAGCAGTACTTC. Protein sequence: CASSGQRGLDEQYF.

Of note for this clonotype: This may be a read error, as it is one base from a much larger clone. The chain carries TRBV20-1 and TRBJ2-2; 10 nucleotides align to TRBD2. The CDR3 has 15 amino acids. Germline V gene lookup returns CDR1 DFQATT and CDR2 SNEGSKA (reference sequence). V was clipped by 7 bases and J by 6 bases; unmatched bases: 11. Written as DNA, the CDR3 is TGCAGTGTTCCTGGAAGCGGGAGGGCGTCCGGGGAGCTGTTTTTT. This sequence encodes CSVPGSGRASGELFF.

This clonotype has a count of ten or more. This chain uses TRBV29-1 with TRBJ2-2; D tentatively fits TRBD1 or TRBD2 (6 bases each). Germline V gene sequence: CDR1 SQVTM, CDR2 ANQGSEA. The CDR3 sequence is 15 residues long. V was pared by 7 bases and J by 5 bases, with 20 bases between. CDR3 DNA: TGCAGCGCCACCCGGGGGCAGTCGGGGACCGGGGAGCTGTTTTTT. Protein: CSATRGQSGTGELFF.

This clonotype was seen at least ten times. V gene TRBV6-6 combines with J gene TRBJ1-1, with 11 bases fitting TRBD1. The V gene end was trimmed by 6 bases and the J gene end by 9 bases; junction bases not matched to a gene: 3. The CDR3 is 12 residues long. The germline CDR1 and CDR2 sequences are MNHNY and SVGAGI (reference sequence). Here the CDR3 reads CASSWDRGKAFF. The CDR3 coding sequence is TGTGCCAGCAGCTGGGACAGGGGGAAAGCTTTCTTT.

This clonotype showed up just a few times. The V call is TRBV7-3, the J call TRBJ2-5, with D hard to call. The CDR3 sequence is 13 residues long. Looked up from germline, CDR1 is SGHTA and CDR2 is FQGTGA. V was trimmed by 3 bases and J by 2 bases, leaving 7 bases between them. For the CDR3, the DNA is TGTGCCAGCAGCTTTTCGCAGCAAGAGACCCAGTACTTC. Its protein product is CASSFSQQETQYF.

V is TRBV12-3 or TRBV12-4 and J is TRBJ2-3, with no clear D. The length of the CDR3 is 13 residues. The V end was cut by 7 bases, the J end by 0 bases, with 8 bases between. Here the CDR3 DNA reads TGTGCCAGCAATTCACGCAGCACAGATACGCAGTATTTT. This sequence encodes CASNSRSTDTQYF.

The rearrangement joins TRBV12-3 or TRBV12-4 to TRBJ2-7; 8 nucleotides align to TRBD2. This CDR3 has 15 residues. J lost 2 bases, V lost 2 bases, and 5 bases had no gene match. This chain's CDR3 is CASSLSSGRPYEQYF. CDR3 nucleotides: TGTGCCAGCAGTTTATCTAGCGGGCGCCCCTACGAGCAGTACTTC.

This clonotype was detected only a few times. V and J are TRBV3-1 and TRBJ1-1, with unresolved D. The ends were cut back, 8 bases at V and 1 base at J, with 14 bases in the middle. The CDR3 is made up of 14 amino acids. CDR1 is LGHDT, CDR2 YNNKEL, per germline (reference sequence). DNA of the CDR3: TGTGCCAGCCGGTTTGGACGGCCGAACACTGAAGCTTTCTTT. As protein: CASRFGRPNTEAFF.